These 9 T cell receptor beta chains came from one sample sequenced in a study of T cell responses to AZD1222 COVID-19 vaccine. TCRdb's table, derived via immunoSEQ multiplex PCR, lists solely in-frame clones and lacks some. This table has about 68,000 clones, just over 85% appearing once. Sequenced here: peripheral blood, sampled on day 0 of AZD1222 vaccination. The receptors were sampled from an adult in good health.

The rearrangement links TRBV28 to TRBJ2-3; 9 bases are shared with TRBD2. The CDR3 spans 14 residues. The ends lost 2 bases at V and 3 bases at J; junction bases unmatched: 0. Germline V lookup: CDR1 MDHEN, CDR2 SYDVKM. In DNA, the CDR3 is TGTGCCAGCAGTTTAACTAGCGGGACAGATACGCAGTATTTT. Amino acid sequence: CASSLTSGTDTQYF.

V and J are TRBV12-3 or TRBV12-4 and TRBJ1-5; D not resolved. CDR3 length equals 13 residues. V shed 2 bases and J shed 2 bases, with 4 bases lying between them. The DNA of the CDR3 is TGTGCCAGCAGTTTACATGGCAATCAGCCCCAGCATTTT. It translates to CASSLHGNQPQHF.

The chain combines TRBV7-9 with TRBJ2-7; maybe TRBD1 (6 bases). Trimming took off 4 bases at V and 2 bases at J, with 15 bases between the two ends. The germline V gene encodes CDR1 SEHNR and CDR2 FQNEAQ (reference sequence). The CDR3 extends over 15 amino acids. CDR3 in amino acids: CASSSTGQSTYEQYF. CDR3 DNA sequence: TGTGCCAGCAGCTCGACCGGACAGTCCACCTACGAGCAGTACTTC. The full variable domain, its missing parts supplied by reference TRBV7-9 and TRBJ2-7, is DTGVSQNPRHKITKRGQNVTFRCDPISEHNRLYWYRQTLGQGPEFLTYFQNEAQLEKSRLLSDRFSAERPKGSFSTLEIQRTEQGDSAMYLCASSSTGQSTYEQYFGPGTRLTVT.

This sequence joins TRBV7-2 and TRBJ2-2; D is ambiguous. Per the germline V gene, CDR1 is SGHTA and CDR2 is FQGNSA. Trimming pared 6 bases from V and 3 bases from J, leaving 5 bases between. The CDR3 runs 12 residues. CDR3 loop: CASSFYTGELFF. In DNA form, the CDR3 reads TGTGCCAGCAGTTTTTACACCGGGGAGCTGTTTTTT.

CDR3 sequence: CASSIPRQHIGYTF. CDR3 in DNA: TGTGCCAGTAGTATACCCCGACAGCATATTGGCTACACCTTC. V and J are TRBV19 and TRBJ1-2, with a weak D call TRBD1 (5 bases). Germline CDR1 reads LNHDA; CDR2 reads SQIVND (reference sequence). The CDR3 is made up of 14 amino acids. V was cut by 2 bases and J by 7 bases, with 14 bases left in between.

The chain uses TRBV2 and TRBJ1-5; no definite D call. The CDR3 runs to 14 residues. Germline values: CDR1 SNHLY, CDR2 FYNNEI. V lost 7 bases and J 0 bases, leaving 10 bases between the germline ends. The CDR3 sequence: CASTSLYSNQPQHF. The CDR3, as DNA: TGTGCCAGCACATCCCTGTATAGCAATCAGCCCCAGCATTTT.

The chain recombines TRBV2 with TRBJ1-3; D is unresolved. This CDR3 contains 15 residues. V shed 2 bases and J shed 0 bases, with 8 bases lying between them. CDR1 is SNHLY and CDR2 is FYNNEI in the germline V gene. CDR3 DNA: TGTGCCAGCAGTGAAAGTAGGCTCTCTGGAAACACCATATATTTT. Its translation is CASSESRLSGNTIYF. Full variable domain (missing parts from reference TRBV2 and TRBJ1-3): EPEVTQTPSHQVTQMGQEVILRCVPISNHLYFYWYRQILGQKVEFLVSFYNNEISEKSEIFDDQFSVERPDGSNFTLKIRSTKLEDSAMYFCASSESRLSGNTIYFGEGSWLTVV.

V usage is TRBV2 and J usage is TRBJ1-2; TRBD1 is a possible D gene (5 bases). This CDR3 comprises 13 residues. V lost 8 bases and J 4 bases, leaving 14 bases between the germline ends. The germline gives CDR1 SNHLY, CDR2 FYNNEI. As DNA, the CDR3 is TGTGCCAGCCGAACTGGGGGTGGCTATGGCTACACCTTC. Its protein is CASRTGGGYGYTF.

This clone was counted between two and nine times. V gene TRBV27 combines with J gene TRBJ1-1; tentative D call: TRBD1 (5 bases). V was clipped by 4 bases and J by 0 bases, with 9 bases between them. The CDR3 covers 14 residues. Germline V CDR1 and CDR2: MNHEY, SMNVEV (reference sequence). The CDR3, as DNA: TGTGCCAGCAGTTCGACAGTGATGAACACTGAAGCTTTCTTT. This sequence encodes CASSSTVMNTEAFF.